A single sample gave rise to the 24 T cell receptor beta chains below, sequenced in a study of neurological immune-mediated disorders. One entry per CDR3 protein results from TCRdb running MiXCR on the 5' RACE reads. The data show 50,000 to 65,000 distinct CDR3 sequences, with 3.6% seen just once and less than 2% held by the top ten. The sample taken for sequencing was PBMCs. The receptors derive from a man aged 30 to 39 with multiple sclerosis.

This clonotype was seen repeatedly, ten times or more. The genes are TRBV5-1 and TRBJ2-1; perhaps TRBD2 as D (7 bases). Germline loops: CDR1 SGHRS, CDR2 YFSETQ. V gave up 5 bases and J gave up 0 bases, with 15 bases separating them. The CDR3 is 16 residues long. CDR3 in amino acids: CASSDPGGPSYNEQFF. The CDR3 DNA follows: TGCGCCAGCAGTGATCCCGGGGGGCCCTCCTACAATGAGCAGTTCTTC.

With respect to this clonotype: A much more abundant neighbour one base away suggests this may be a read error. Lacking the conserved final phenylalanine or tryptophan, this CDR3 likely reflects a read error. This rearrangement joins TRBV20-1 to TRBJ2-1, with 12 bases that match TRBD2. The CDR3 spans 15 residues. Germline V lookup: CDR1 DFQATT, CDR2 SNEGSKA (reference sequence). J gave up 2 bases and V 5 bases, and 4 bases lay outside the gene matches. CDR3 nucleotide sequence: TGCAGTGCTTCGACTAGCGGGGGAACCTACAATGAGCAGTTCTGC. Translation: CSASTSGGTYNEQFC.

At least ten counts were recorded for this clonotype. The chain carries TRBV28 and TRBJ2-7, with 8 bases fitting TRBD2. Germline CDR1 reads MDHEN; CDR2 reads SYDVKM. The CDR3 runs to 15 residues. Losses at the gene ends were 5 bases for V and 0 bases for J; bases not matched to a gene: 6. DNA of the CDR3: TGTGCCAGCAGTCTAACCGGGACTAGCTCCTACGAGCAGTACTTC. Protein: CASSLTGTSSYEQYF.

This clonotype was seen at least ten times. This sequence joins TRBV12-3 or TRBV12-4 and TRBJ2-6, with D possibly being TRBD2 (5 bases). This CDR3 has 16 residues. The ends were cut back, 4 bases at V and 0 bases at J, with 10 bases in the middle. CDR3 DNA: TGTGCCAGCAGTTGGACGGGAAGCTCTGGGGCCAACGTCCTGACTTTC. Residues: CASSWTGSSGANVLTF.

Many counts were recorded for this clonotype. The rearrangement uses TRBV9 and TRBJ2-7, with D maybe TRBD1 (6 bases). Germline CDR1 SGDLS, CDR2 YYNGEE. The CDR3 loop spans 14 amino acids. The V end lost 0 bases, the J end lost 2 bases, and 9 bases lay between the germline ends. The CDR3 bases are TGTGCCAGCAGCGTAGGGCAGGGGCCCTACGAGCAGTACTTC. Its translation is CASSVGQGPYEQYF.

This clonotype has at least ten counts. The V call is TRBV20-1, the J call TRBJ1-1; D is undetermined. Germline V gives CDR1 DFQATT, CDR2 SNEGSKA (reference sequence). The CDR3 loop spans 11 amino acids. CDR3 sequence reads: CSVERDTEAFF. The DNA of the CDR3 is TGCAGCGTGGAAAGGGACACTGAAGCTTTCTTT.

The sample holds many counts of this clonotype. The DNA of the CDR3 is TGTGCCAGCGGGGGACAGGGGGACCTGGGGGAGCAGTTCTTC. Translated, it gives CASGGQGDLGEQFF. The genes are TRBV12-3 or TRBV12-4 and TRBJ2-1; the match to TRBD1 covers 11 bases. V shed 8 bases, J shed 10 bases, and the junction held 10 bases outside the gene matches. This CDR3 is 14 amino acids long.

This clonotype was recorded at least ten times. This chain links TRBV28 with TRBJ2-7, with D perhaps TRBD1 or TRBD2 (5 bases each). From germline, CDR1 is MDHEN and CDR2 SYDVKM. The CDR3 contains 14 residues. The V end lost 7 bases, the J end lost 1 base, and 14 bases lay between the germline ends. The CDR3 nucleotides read TGTGCCAGCAACCTTGGGGGACCTTCCTACGAGCAGTACTTC. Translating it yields CASNLGGPSYEQYF.

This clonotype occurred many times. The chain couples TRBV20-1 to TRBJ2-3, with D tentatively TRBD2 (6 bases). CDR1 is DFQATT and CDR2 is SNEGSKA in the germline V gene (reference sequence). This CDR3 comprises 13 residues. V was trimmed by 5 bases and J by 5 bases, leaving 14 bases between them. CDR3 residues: CSASGTGRDTQYF. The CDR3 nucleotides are TGCAGTGCTTCTGGGACTGGGCGAGATACGCAGTATTTT.

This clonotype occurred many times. In DNA, the CDR3 is TGCAGTGCTAGACCTTTGCGGGGGCGCACAGATACGCAGTATTTT. Translation: CSARPLRGRTDTQYF. J is TRBJ2-3 and V is TRBV20-1; D perhaps matches TRBD2 (7 bases). The CDR3 has 15 amino acids. Deletions cut 2 bases from V and 1 base from J, with 13 bases between. Per germline, CDR1 DFQATT and CDR2 SNEGSKA (reference sequence).

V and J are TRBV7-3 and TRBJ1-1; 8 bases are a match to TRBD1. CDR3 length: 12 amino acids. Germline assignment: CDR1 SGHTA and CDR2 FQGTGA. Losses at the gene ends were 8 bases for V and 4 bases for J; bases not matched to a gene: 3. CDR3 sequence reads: CASATGGTEAFF. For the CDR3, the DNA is TGTGCCAGCGCTACAGGGGGCACTGAAGCTTTCTTT.

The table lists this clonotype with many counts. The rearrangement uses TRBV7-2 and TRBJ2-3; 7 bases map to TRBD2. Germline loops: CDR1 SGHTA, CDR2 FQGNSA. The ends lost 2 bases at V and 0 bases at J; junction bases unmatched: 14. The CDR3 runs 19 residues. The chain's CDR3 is CASSLWGRVRVTSTDTQYF. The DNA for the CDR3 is TGTGCCAGCAGCTTATGGGGGAGGGTGAGGGTTACTAGCACAGATACGCAGTATTTT.

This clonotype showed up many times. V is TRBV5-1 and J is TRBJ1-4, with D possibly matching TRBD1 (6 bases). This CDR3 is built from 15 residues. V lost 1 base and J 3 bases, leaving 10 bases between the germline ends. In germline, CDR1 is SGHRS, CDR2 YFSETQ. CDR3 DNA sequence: TGCGCCAGCAGCTTGCGGGGGGCGGCTAATGAAAAACTGTTTTTT. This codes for CASSLRGAANEKLFF.

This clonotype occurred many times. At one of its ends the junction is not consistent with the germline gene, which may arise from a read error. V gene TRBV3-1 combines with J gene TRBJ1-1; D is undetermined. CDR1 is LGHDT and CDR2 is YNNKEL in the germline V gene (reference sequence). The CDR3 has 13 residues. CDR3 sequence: CASRPKLKTEAFF. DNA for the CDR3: TGTGCCAGCAGACCCAAGTTGAAAACTGAAGCTTTCTTT.

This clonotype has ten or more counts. CDR3 DNA: TGTGCCAGCAGTTCCCCCGGGACTAGCGGGGAGCTGGAGGAGACCCAGTACTTC. Its translation is CASSSPGTSGELEETQYF. This chain links TRBV28 with TRBJ2-5, with 13 positions matching TRBD2. V lost 4 bases to trimming and J lost 5 bases; unmatched junction nucleotides: 13. Germline V gives CDR1 MDHEN, CDR2 SYDVKM. The CDR3 length is 18 residues.

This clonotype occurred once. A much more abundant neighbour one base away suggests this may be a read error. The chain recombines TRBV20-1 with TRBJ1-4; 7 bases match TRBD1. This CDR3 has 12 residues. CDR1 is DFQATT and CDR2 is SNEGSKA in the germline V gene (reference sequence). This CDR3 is CGLQGTAEKLFF. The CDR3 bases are TGCGGCCTACAGGGGACGGCCGAAAAACTGTTTTTT.

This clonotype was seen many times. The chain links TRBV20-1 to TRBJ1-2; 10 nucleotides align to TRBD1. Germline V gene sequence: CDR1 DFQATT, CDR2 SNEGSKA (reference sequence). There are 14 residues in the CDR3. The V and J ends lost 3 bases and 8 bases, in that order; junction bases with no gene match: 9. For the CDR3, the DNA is TGCAGTGCTAGCCAATCCGGGACAGGGGAAGGCTACACCTTC. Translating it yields CSASQSGTGEGYTF.

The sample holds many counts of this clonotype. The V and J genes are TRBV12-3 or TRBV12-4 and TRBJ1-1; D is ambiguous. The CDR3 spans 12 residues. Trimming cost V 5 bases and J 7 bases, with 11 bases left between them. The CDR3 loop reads CASSGLQIEAFF. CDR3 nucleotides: TGTGCCAGCAGTGGGTTACAGATTGAAGCTTTCTTT.

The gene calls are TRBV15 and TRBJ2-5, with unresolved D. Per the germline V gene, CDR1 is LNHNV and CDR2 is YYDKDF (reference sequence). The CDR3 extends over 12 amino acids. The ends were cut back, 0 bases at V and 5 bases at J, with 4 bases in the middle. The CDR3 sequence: CATSRDMETQYF. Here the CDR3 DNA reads TGTGCCACCAGCAGAGATATGGAGACCCAGTACTTC. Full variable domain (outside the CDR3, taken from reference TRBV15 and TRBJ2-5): DAMVIQNPRYQVTQFGKPVTLSCSQTLNHNVMYWYQQKSSQAPKLLFHYYDKDFNNEADTPDNFQSRRPNTSFCFLDIRSPGLGDTAMYLCATSRDMETQYFGPGTRLLVL.

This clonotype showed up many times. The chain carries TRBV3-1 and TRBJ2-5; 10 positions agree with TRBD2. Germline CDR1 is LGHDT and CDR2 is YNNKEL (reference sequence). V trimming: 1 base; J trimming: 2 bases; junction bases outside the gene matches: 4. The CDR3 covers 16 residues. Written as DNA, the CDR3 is TGTGCCAGCAGCCAAGGTATAGCGGGGGGTCAAGAGACCCAGTACTTC. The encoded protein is CASSQGIAGGQETQYF.

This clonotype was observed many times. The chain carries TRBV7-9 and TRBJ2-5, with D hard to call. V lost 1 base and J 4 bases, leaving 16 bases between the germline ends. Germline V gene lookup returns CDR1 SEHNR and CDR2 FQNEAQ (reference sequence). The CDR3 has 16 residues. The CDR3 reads CASSLVAVPMGETQYF. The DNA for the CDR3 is TGTGCCAGCAGCTTAGTTGCAGTCCCCATGGGAGAGACCCAGTACTTC.

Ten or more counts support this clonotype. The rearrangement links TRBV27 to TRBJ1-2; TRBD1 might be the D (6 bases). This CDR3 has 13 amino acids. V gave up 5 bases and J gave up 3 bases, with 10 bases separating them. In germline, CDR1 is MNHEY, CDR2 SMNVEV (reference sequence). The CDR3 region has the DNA TGTGCCAGCAGTCCGCAGGGGTACTATGGCTACACCTTC. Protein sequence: CASSPQGYYGYTF.

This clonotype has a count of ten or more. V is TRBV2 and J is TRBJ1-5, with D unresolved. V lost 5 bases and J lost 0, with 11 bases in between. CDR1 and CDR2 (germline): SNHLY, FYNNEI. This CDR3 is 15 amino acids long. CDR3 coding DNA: TGTGCCAGCAGTTCCTCCCGTATTAGCAATCAGCCCCAGCATTTT. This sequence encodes CASSSSRISNQPQHF.

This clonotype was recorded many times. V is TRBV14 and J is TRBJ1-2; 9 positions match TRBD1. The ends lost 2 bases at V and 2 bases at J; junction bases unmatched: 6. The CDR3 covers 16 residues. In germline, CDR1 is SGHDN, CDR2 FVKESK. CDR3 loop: CASSQRGDRENYGYTF. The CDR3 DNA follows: TGTGCCAGCAGCCAAAGGGGGGACAGGGAGAACTATGGCTACACCTTC.